Described below is a single T cell receptor beta chain sequence and its context. The record originates from a study of shared clonotypes between healthy human individuals. This CDR3 has 15 residues. The trim removed 5 bases at V and 0 bases at J, leaving 2 bases unmatched. Germline loops: CDR1 SNHLY, CDR2 FYNNEI. Healthy HIV-negative adults with no recent acute infections or vaccinations were recruited as donors. The protocol was immunoSEQ multiplex PCR, while the TCRdb copy is restricted to in-frame clones and leaves out a portion. The table has a few hundred thousand clones, 95% to 97% seen once. Source material: memory CD8+ T cells sorted from blood. Subset described: CD45RO+ cells pooled with CCR7-negative TemRA cells. This TCR came from a man aged 25-45 years in good health. The chain carries TRBV2 and TRBJ2-1; 9 positions match TRBD1. The CDR3: CASSQDRGSYNEQFF. As DNA, the CDR3 is TGTGCCAGCAGTCAGGACAGGGGCTCCTACAATGAGCAGTTCTTC. The whole variable domain, remainder taken from reference TRBV2 and TRBJ2-1, is EPEVTQTPSHQVTQMGQEVILRCVPISNHLYFYWYRQILGQKVEFLVSFYNNEISEKSEIFDDQFSVERPDGSNFTLKIRSTKLEDSAMYFCASSQDRGSYNEQFFGPGTRLTVL.